A selection of T cell receptor beta chains follows, all from one sample in a study of circulating and synovial CD4+ cells in juvenile arthritis. Measured with immunoSEQ multiplex PCR; TCRdb has only the in-frame clones, and not every one. Of fewer than 35,000 clones in the sample, about 93% were seen once. Sequenced sample: CD4+ T cells from blood. The receptors here all came from a human donor with juvenile idiopathic arthritis. Each CDR3 is given with its conserved first and last residue. Each record gives: V gene, J gene, CDR3 protein.

>TRBV6-6|TRBJ1-4
CAISDRDEKLFF
>TRBV19|TRBJ2-7
CASTGTGEKSGQYF
>TRBV29-1|TRBJ2-5
CSVDRETQYF
>TRBV28|TRBJ1-4
CASSLGGTNEKLFF
>TRBV5-6|TRBJ2-7
CASSLTAGWEQYF
>TRBV5-1|TRBJ2-1
CASNINGASGYNEQFF
>TRBV18|TRBJ1-2
CASSLYTGSYGYTF
>TRBV6-5|TRBJ1-1
CASSSPSTGVTEAFF
>TRBV11-2|TRBJ2-5
CASSFGNLPGLGTETQYF
>TRBV25-1|TRBJ1-4
CASSEPPGGRVEEKLFF
>TRBV10-3|TRBJ1-1
CAISVGGDLRKDTEAFF
>TRBV6-6|TRBJ2-1
CASRPRALAGVEQFF
>TRBV20-1|TRBJ2-1
CSASPGHEQFF
>TRBV6-5|TRBJ2-2
CASSAGQGAPGELFF
>TRBV30|TRBJ2-3
CAWRNPRSRVRAEDTQYF
>TRBV10-3|TRBJ1-5
CAISESSGGSLQPQHF
>TRBV25-1|TRBJ1-3
CASMGGGVNTIYF
>TRBV5-1|TRBJ1-3
CASSLGTGAEAGNTIYF
>TRBV5-1|TRBJ2-3
CASSLGLAGVTDTQYF
>TRBV6-6|TRBJ2-7
CASTPGGSYEQYF
>TRBV5-1|TRBJ2-1
CASSNPSHSEQFF
>TRBV7-9|TRBJ1-5
CASSLEDRASQPQHF
>TRBV6-1|TRBJ2-7
CASSTRGKGDEQYF